These 9 T cell receptor beta chains were sequenced from one sample in a study of blood T cell repertoires in COVID-19. The protocol was immunoSEQ multiplex PCR, while the TCRdb copy is restricted to in-frame clones and leaves out a portion. The repertoire holds about 110,000 clones, with roughly 85% as singletons. The sequencing sample was made of peripheral blood. The source is a woman over 75 with acute or convalescent COVID-19.

This chain uses TRBV28 with TRBJ2-2, with a weak D call TRBD1 (5 bases). The CDR3 is made up of 16 amino acids. Germline V CDR1 and CDR2: MDHEN, SYDVKM. V lost 5 bases and J lost 8, with 21 bases in between. The chain's CDR3 is CASSLLSGILIGELFF. The CDR3 DNA reads TGTGCCAGCAGTCTTCTCTCAGGGATTCTAATAGGGGAGCTGTTTTTT.

V usage is TRBV11-3 and J usage is TRBJ2-1; 15 nucleotides agree with TRBD2. This CDR3 is 20 amino acids long. Germline trimming cut 1 base from V and 5 bases from J; bases unmatched to any gene: 12. Germline loops: CDR1 SGHNT, CDR2 YENEEA. The CDR3 region is CASSLVGTSGRKWSHNEQFF. For the CDR3, the DNA is TGTGCCAGCAGCTTAGTGGGGACTAGCGGGAGGAAGTGGTCCCACAATGAGCAGTTCTTC.

This clone was seen a single time. The V call is TRBV3-1 (or the pseudogene TRBV3-2), the J call TRBJ2-7, with a weak D call TRBD2 (6 bases). The germline V and J ends were trimmed by 4 bases and 2 bases, with 18 bases remaining between them. The CDR3 runs 16 residues. CDR1 is LGHDT, CDR2 YNNKEL, per germline (reference sequence). The CDR3 nucleotides read TGTGCCAGCAGCCCAACCGGAGGGGTTTACCCCTACGAGCAGTACTTC. Its protein product is CASSPTGGVYPYEQYF.

The chain recombines TRBV6-5 with TRBJ2-7, with 7 bases matching TRBD1. V was pared by 10 bases and J by 4 bases, with 16 bases of the junction left unmatched. Germline V gene data show CDR1 as MNHEY and CDR2 as SVGAGI. CDR3 length equals 15 residues. CDR3: CATRTPGTDYYEQYV. CDR3 DNA sequence: TGTGCCACCCGAACCCCCGGGACAGACTATTACGAGCAGTACGTC.

The V gene is TRBV11-2, the J gene TRBJ1-6, with TRBD1 matching over 7 bases. Trimming removed 5 bases from V and 10 bases from J; junction bases left unmatched: 8. CDR1 and CDR2 from the germline V gene are SGHAT and FQNNGV. The CDR3 is made up of 14 amino acids. For the CDR3, the DNA is TGTGCCAGCAGCCTACGGGACAGAGGCTCACCCCTCCACTTT. Translating it yields CASSLRDRGSPLHF. Variable domain in full (rest from reference TRBV11-2 and TRBJ1-6): EAGVAQSPRYKIIEKRQSVAFWCNPISGHATLYWYQQILGQGPKLLIQFQNNGVVDDSQLPKDRFSAERLKGVDSTLKIQPAKLEDSAVYLCASSLRDRGSPLHFGNGTRLTVT.

This clone was observed a few times. The rearrangement uses TRBV15 and TRBJ2-1; 12 nucleotides agree with TRBD2. With V trimmed by 5 bases and J by 9 bases, 8 bases remained unmatched. The V gene's germline CDR1 is LNHNV and CDR2 YYDKDF (reference sequence). CDR3 length: 15 amino acids. Here the CDR3 reads CATSPRLAGEVEQFF. CDR3 bases: TGTGCCACCAGCCCGAGACTAGCGGGAGAGGTTGAGCAGTTCTTC. The full variable domain, rest sourced from reference TRBV15 and TRBJ2-1, is DAMVIQNPRYQVTQFGKPVTLSCSQTLNHNVMYWYQQKSSQAPKLLFHYYDKDFNNEADTPDNFQSRRPNTSFCFLDIRSPGLGDTAMYLCATSPRLAGEVEQFFGPGTRLTVL.

The V call is TRBV12-3 or TRBV12-4, the J call TRBJ2-2; D gene ambiguous. V lost 3 bases, J lost 8 bases, and 7 bases lay in between. This CDR3 is 12 amino acids long. The CDR3 reads CASSFAPGELFF. The CDR3 coding sequence is TGTGCCAGCAGTTTTGCGCCTGGGGAGCTGTTTTTT.

V gene TRBV2 combines with J gene TRBJ1-2; the D is unclear. Germline-derived CDR1 and CDR2 are SNHLY and FYNNEI. V was clipped by 4 bases and J by 1 base, with 4 bases between them. The CDR3 runs 12 residues. DNA for the CDR3: TGTGCCAGCAGTGTCCTTAACTATGGCTACACCTTC. It encodes CASSVLNYGYTF.

This sequence joins TRBV5-1 and TRBJ2-5; 8 bases align to TRBD1. This CDR3 has 14 residues. Germline V gene lookup returns CDR1 SGHRS and CDR2 YFSETQ. V was clipped by 4 bases and J by 4 bases; unmatched bases: 6. The CDR3, as DNA: TGCGCCAGCAGCCCTACAGGGGGGAGAGAGACCCAGTACTTC. It translates to CASSPTGGRETQYF.